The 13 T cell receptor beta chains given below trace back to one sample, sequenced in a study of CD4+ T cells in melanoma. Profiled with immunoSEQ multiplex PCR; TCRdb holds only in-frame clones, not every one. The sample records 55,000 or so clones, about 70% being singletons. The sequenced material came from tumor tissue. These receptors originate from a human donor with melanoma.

The CDR3 reads CASSQTGGSYNSPLHF. Written as DNA, the CDR3 is TGCGCCAGCAGCCAAACAGGGGGATCCTATAATTCACCCCTCCACTTT. This chain links TRBV4-1 with TRBJ1-6, with 8 positions matching TRBD1. V shed 2 bases, J shed 1 base, and the junction held 1 base outside the gene matches. This CDR3 has 16 amino acids. Germline V CDR1 and CDR2: MGHRA, YSYEKL.

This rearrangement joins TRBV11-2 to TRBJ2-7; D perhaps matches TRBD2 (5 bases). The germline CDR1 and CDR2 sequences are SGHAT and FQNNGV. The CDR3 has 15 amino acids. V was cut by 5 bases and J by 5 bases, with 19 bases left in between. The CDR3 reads CASSLAGVPWDEQYF. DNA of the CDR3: TGTGCCAGCAGCCTAGCCGGGGTTCCTTGGGACGAGCAGTACTTC.

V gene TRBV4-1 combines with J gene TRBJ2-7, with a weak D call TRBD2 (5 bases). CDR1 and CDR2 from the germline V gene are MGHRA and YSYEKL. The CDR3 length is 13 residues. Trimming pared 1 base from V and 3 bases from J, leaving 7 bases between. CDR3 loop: CASSQVGGYEQYF. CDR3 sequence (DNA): TGCGCCAGCAGCCAAGTTGGAGGCTACGAGCAGTACTTC.

CDR3 DNA: TGCAGCGCCTTCACAGGGGTTAGTGGCTACACCTTC. Its translation is CSAFTGVSGYTF. This chain joins TRBV29-1 and TRBJ1-2; 7 bases map to TRBD1. The length of the CDR3 is 12 residues. In germline, CDR1 is SQVTM, CDR2 ANQGSEA. V shed 7 bases and J 7 bases; nucleotides not matched to a gene: 9. Full variable domain (missing parts from reference TRBV29-1 and TRBJ1-2): SAVISQKPSRDICQRGTSLTIQCQVDSQVTMMFWYRQQPGQSLTLIATANQGSEATYESGFVIDKFPISRPNLTFSTLTVSNMSPEDSSIYLCSAFTGVSGYTFGSGTRLTVV.

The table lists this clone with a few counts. For the CDR3, the DNA is TGTGCCAGCAGTCTACGGGCGCTTGGCTATGGCTACACCTTC. It is translated as CASSLRALGYGYTF. This chain links TRBV2 with TRBJ1-2, with no clear D. CDR3 size: 14 residues. CDR1 and CDR2 from the germline V gene are SNHLY and FYNNEI. The V gene lost 5 bases and the J gene lost 4 bases, with 14 bases spanning the gap.

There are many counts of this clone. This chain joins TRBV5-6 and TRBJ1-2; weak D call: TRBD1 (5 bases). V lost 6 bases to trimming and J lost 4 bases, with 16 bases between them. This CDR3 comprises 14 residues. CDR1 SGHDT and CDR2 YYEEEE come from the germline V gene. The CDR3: CASISGRLAYGYTF. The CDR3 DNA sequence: TGTGCCAGCATCTCGGGACGGTTGGCCTATGGCTACACCTTC.

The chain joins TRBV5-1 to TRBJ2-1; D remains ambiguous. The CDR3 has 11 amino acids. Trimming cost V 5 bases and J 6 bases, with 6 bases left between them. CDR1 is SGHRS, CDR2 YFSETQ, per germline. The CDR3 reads CASRSGNEQFF. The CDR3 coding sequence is TGCGCCAGCAGGAGTGGCAATGAGCAGTTCTTC. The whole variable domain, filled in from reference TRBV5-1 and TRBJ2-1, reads KAGVTQTPRYLIKTRGQQVTLSCSPISGHRSVSWYQQTPGQGLQFLFEYFSETQRNKGNFPGRFSGRQFSNSRSEMNVSTLELGDSALYLCASRSGNEQFFGPGTRLTVL.

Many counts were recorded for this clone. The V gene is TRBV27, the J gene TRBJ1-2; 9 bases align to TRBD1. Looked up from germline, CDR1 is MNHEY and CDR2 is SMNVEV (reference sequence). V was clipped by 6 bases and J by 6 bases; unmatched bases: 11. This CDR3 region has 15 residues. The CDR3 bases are TGTGCCAGCAGACGAGGGACAGGGAGGACCCATGGCTACACCTTC. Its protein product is CASRRGTGRTHGYTF.

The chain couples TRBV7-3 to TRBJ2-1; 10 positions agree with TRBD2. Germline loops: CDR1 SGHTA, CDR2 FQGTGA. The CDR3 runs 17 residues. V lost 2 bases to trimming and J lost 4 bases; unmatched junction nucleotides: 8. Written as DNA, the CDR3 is TGTGCCAGCAGCTTATTTTCCTCTAGCGGGGGATACAATGAGCAGTTCTTC. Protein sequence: CASSLFSSSGGYNEQFF.

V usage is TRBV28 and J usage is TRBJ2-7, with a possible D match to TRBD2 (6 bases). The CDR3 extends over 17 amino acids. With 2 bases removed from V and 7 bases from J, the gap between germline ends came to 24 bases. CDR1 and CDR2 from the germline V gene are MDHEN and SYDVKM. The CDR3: CASSLNLATPYGWEQYF. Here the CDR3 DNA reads TGTGCCAGCAGTTTAAATCTAGCGACTCCTTACGGGTGGGAGCAGTACTTC. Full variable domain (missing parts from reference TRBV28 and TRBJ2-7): DVKVTQSSRYLVKRTGEKVFLECVQDMDHENMFWYRQDPGLGLRLIYFSYDVKMKEKGDIPEGYSVSREKKERFSLILESASTNQTSMYLCASSLNLATPYGWEQYFGPGTRLTVT.

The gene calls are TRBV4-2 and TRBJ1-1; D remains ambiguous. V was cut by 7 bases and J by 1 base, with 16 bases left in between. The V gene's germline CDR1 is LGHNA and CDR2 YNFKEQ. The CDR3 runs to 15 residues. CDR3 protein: CASTHPTVGNTEAFF. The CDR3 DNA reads TGTGCCAGCACCCACCCCACAGTAGGGAACACTGAAGCTTTCTTT.

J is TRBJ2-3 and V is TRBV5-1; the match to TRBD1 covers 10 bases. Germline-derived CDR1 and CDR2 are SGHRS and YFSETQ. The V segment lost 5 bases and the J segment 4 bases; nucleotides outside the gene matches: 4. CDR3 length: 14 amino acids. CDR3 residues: CASRRTGGADTQYF. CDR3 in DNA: TGCGCCAGCAGAAGGACAGGGGGTGCAGATACGCAGTATTTT.

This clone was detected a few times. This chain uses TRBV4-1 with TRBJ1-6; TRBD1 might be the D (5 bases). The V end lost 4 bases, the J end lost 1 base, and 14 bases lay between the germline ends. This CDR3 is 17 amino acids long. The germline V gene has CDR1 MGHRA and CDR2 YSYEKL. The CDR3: CASSRGTAGSYNSPLHF. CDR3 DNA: TGCGCCAGCAGCCGCGGGACCGCCGGTTCCTATAATTCACCCCTCCACTTT.